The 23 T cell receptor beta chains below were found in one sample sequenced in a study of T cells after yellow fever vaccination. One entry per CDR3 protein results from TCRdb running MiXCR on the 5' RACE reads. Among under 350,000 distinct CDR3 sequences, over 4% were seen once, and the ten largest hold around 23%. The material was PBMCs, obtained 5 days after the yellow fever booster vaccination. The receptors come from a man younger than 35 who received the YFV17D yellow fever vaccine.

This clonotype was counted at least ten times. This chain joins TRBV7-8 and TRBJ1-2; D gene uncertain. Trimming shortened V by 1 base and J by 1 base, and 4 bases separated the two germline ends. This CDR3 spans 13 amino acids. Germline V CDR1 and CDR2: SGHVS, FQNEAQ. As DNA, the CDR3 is TGTGCCAGCAGCTTAGGAGATAACTATGGCTACACCTTC. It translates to CASSLGDNYGYTF.

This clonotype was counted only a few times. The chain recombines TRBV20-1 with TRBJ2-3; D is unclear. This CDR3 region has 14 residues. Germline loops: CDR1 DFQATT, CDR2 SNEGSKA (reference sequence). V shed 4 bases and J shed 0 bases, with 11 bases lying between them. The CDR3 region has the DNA TGCAGTGCTACCTACCCCATTAGCACAGATACGCAGTATTTT. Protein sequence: CSATYPISTDTQYF.

The CDR3 DNA follows: TGTGCCAGCAGCTTAGAGCTAGACAGGGGCCTCATCACCTACGAGCAGTACTTC. Translation gives CASSLELDRGLITYEQYF. The rearrangement uses TRBV7-2 and TRBJ2-7; 8 nucleotides line up with TRBD1. CDR3 length: 18 residues. The V and J ends lost 1 base and 2 bases, in that order; junction bases with no gene match: 13. Germline V gene sequence: CDR1 SGHTA, CDR2 FQGNSA.

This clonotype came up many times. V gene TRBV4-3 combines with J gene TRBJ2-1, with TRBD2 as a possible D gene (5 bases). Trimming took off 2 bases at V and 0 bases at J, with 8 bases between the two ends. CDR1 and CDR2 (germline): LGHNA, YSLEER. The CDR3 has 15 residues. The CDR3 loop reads CASSQQRSSYNEQFF. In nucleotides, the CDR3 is TGCGCCAGCAGCCAACAGCGGAGCTCCTACAATGAGCAGTTCTTC.

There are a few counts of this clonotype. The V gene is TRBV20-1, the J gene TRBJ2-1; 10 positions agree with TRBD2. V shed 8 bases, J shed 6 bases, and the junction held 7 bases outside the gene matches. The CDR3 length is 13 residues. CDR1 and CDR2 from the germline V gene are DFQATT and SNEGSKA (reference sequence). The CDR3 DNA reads TGCAGTCTTATAGCGGGGGGTTTCAATGAGCAGTTCTTC. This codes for CSLIAGGFNEQFF.

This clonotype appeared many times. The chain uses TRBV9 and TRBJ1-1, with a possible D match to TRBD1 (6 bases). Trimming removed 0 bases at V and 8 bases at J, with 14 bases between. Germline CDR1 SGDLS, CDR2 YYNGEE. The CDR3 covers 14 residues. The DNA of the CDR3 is TGTGCCAGCAGCGTAGAGTTCGGGGGCGGAGAAGCTTTCTTT. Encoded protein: CASSVEFGGGEAFF.

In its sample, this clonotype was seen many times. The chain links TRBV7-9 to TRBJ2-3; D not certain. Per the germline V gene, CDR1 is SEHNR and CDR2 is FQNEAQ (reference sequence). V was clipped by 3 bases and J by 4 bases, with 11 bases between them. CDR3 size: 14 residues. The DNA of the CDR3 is TGTGCCAGCAGCTTTTCCGTTGGCTCAGATACGCAGTATTTT. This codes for CASSFSVGSDTQYF.

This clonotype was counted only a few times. The CDR3 DNA sequence: TGTGCCAGCAGTTACTCGGGGACAGGGAACGAGCAGTACGTC. It codes for CASSYSGTGNEQYV. The genes are TRBV6-5 and TRBJ2-7; TRBD1 matches at 9 bases. Germline V CDR1 and CDR2: MNHEY, SVGAGI. The CDR3 runs to 14 residues. With 0 bases clipped from V and 5 bases from J, the junction kept 2 bases outside the gene matches.

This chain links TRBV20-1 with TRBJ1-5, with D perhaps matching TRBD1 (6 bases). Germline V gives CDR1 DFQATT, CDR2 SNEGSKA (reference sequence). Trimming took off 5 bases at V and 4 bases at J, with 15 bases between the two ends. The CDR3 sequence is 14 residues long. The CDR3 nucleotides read TGCAGTGCTGGAACCGGGACACATAATCAGCCCCAGCATTTT. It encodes CSAGTGTHNQPQHF.

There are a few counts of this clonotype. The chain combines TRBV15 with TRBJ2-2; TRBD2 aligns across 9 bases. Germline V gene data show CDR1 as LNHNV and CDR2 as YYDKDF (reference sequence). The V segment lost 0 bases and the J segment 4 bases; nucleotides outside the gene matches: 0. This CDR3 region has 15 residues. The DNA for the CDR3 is TGTGCCACCAGCAGAGAACTAGCGGGCACCGGGGAGCTGTTTTTT. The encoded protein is CATSRELAGTGELFF.

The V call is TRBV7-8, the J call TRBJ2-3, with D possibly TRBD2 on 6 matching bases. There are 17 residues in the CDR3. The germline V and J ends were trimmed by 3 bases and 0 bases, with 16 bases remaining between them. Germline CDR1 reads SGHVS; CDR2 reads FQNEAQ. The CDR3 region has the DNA TGTGCCAGCAGCTTGTTGGGCGGGACGGCTAGCACAGATACGCAGTATTTT. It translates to CASSLLGGTASTDTQYF.

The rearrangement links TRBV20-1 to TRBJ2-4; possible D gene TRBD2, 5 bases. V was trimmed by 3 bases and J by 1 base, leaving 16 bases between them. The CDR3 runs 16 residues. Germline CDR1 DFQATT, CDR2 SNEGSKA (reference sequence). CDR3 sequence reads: CSASGSTGRAKNIQYF. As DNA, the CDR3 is TGCAGTGCTAGTGGCTCGACGGGAAGGGCCAAAAACATTCAGTACTTC.

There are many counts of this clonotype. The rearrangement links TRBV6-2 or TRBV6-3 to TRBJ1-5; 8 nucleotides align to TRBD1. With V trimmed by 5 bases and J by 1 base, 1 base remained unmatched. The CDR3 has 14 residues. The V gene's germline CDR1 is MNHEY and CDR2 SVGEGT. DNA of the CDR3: TGTGCCAGCAGTGGACAGGGAAGCAATCAGCCCCAGCATTTT. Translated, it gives CASSGQGSNQPQHF.

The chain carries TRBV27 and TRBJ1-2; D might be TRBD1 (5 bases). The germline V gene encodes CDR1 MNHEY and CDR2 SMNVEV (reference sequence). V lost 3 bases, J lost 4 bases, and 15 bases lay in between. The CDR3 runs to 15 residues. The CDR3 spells CASSFSGGDPYGYTF. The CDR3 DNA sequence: TGTGCCAGCAGTTTCTCCGGTGGGGACCCCTATGGCTACACCTTC.

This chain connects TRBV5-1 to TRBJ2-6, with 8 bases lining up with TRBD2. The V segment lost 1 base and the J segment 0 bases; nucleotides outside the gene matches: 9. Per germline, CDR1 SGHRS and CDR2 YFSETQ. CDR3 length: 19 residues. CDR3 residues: CASSLSPSGYNSGANVLTF. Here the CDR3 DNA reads TGCGCCAGCAGCTTGTCCCCTAGCGGGTACAACTCTGGGGCCAACGTCCTGACTTTC.

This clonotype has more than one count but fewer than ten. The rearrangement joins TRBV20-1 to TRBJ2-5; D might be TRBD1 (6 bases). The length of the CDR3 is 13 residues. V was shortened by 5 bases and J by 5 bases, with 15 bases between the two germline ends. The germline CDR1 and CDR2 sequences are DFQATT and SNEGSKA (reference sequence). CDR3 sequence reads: CSALSTGPETQYF. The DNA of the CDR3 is TGCAGTGCTTTATCGACAGGTCCCGAGACCCAGTACTTC.

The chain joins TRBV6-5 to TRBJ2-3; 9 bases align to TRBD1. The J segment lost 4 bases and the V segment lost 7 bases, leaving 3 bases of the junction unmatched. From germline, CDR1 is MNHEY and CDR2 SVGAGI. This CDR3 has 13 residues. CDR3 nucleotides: TGTGCCAGCAACGGACAGGGGCCAGATACGCAGTATTTT. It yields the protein CASNGQGPDTQYF.

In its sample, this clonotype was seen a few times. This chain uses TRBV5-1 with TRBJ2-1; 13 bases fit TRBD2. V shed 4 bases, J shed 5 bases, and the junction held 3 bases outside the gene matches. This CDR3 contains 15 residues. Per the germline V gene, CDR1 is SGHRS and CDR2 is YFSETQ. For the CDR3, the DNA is TGCGCCAGCAGCAGGGGACTAGCGGGGCACAATGAGCAGTTCTTC. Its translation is CASSRGLAGHNEQFF.

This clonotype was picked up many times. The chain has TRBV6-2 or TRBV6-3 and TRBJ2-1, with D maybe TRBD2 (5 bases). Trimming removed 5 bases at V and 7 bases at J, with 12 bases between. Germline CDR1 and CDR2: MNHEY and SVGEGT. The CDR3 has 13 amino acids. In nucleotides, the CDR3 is TGTGCCAGCAGTACGGGCCGAGGGAATGAGCAGTTCTTC. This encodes CASSTGRGNEQFF.

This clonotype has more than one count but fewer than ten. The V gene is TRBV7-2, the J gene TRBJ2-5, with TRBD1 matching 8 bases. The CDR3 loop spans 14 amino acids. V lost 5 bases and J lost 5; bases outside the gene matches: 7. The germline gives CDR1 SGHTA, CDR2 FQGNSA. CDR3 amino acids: CASSAGGAAETQYF. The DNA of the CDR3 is TGTGCCAGCAGCGCAGGGGGCGCGGCGGAGACCCAGTACTTC.

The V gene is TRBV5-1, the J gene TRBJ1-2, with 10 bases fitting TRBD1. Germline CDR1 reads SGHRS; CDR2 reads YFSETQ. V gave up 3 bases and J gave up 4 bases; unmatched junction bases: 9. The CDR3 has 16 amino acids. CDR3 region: CASSSAGTGAGYGYTF. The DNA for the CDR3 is TGCGCCAGCAGCTCCGCCGGGACAGGGGCCGGCTATGGCTACACCTTC.

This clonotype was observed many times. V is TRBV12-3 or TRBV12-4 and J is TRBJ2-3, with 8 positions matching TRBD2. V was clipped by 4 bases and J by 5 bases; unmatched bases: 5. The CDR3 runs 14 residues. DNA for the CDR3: TGTGCCAGCAGTTACGGGGGGGCCGGAGATACGCAGTATTTT. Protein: CASSYGGAGDTQYF.

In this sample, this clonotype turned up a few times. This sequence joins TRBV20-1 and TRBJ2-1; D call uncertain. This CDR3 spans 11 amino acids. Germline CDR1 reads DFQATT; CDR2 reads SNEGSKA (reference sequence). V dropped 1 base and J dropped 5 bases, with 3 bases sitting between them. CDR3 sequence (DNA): TGCAGTGCTAGAGGTAACAATGAGCAGTTCTTC. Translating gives CSARGNNEQFF.